This entry lists 9 T cell receptor beta chains sequenced from one sample in a study of naive and memory T cell subsets. An equimolar mix of two oligonucleotides served as the beta constant-region primer for TRBC1 and TRBC2. Via MiXCR, TCRdb re-called the UMI-ligation and nested PCR reads, giving one row per CDR3 protein. The profile shows 150,000 or so distinct CDR3 sequences, 15% to 20% of them singletons. What was sequenced was naive CD4+ T cells from blood. These TCRs come from a human donor in good health.

The V call is TRBV7-9, the J call TRBJ2-5; 11 bases match TRBD2. This CDR3 spans 16 amino acids. Germline CDR1 reads SEHNR; CDR2 reads FQNEAQ (reference sequence). V lost 1 base, J lost 2 bases, and 3 bases stayed unmatched. The chain's CDR3 is CASSLGTSGPQETQYF. The DNA for the CDR3 is TGTGCCAGCAGCTTAGGGACTAGCGGGCCTCAAGAGACCCAGTACTTC.

V and J are TRBV11-3 and TRBJ2-7, with TRBD1 identical over 7 bases. V lost 5 bases to trimming and J lost 6 bases; unmatched junction nucleotides: 10. The germline V gene has CDR1 SGHNT and CDR2 YENEEA. This CDR3 spans 14 amino acids. Here the CDR3 reads CASSQGESVGEQYF. The CDR3 bases are TGTGCCAGCAGCCAGGGGGAGTCGGTGGGCGAGCAGTACTTC.

The genes are TRBV7-6 and TRBJ1-4; D possibly corresponds to TRBD1 (5 bases). Germline V gene sequence: CDR1 SGHVS, CDR2 FNYEAQ. Trimming took 3 bases from V and 3 from J, leaving 8 bases between them. The CDR3 runs 14 residues. CDR3 protein: CASSLTASNEKLFF. In DNA, the CDR3 is TGTGCCAGCAGCTTGACAGCTTCTAATGAAAAACTGTTTTTT. Looking up the rest from reference TRBV7-6 and TRBJ1-4 gives the full variable domain: GAGVSQSPRYKVTKRGQDVALRCDPISGHVSLYWYRQALGQGPEFLTYFNYEAQQDKSGLPNDRFSAERPEGSISTLTIQRTEQRDSAMYRCASSLTASNEKLFFGSGTQLSVL.

On this clonotype itself: The junction shows a germline mismatch at one end, possibly a read error. V usage is TRBV10-3 and J usage is TRBJ1-1; D not certain. CDR3 length equals 18 residues. Germline assignment: CDR1 ENHRY and CDR2 SYGVKD. CDR3 sequence (DNA): TGTACCATCAGTGAGTCGACTCGCTTGCGGGTCTCGGACACTGAAGCTTTCTTT. The encoded protein is CTISESTRLRVSDTEAFF.

A few counts support this clonotype. V usage is TRBV6-1 and J usage is TRBJ1-6; 7 bases agree with TRBD1. The CDR3 sequence is 14 residues long. J lost 10 bases, V lost 5 bases, and 8 bases had no gene match. Germline CDR1 MNHNS, CDR2 SASEGT. In DNA, the CDR3 is TGTGCCAGCAGTCCACAGGGGATTGACTCACCCCTCCACTTT. This encodes CASSPQGIDSPLHF.

This clonotype was observed a handful of times. The V call is TRBV6-5, the J call TRBJ2-2; unclear D gene. This CDR3 has 15 residues. CDR1 is MNHEY, CDR2 SVGAGI, per germline. Deletions cut 4 bases from V and 1 base from J, with 10 bases between. The CDR3 loop reads CASSFGGKNTGELFF. The DNA of the CDR3 is TGTGCCAGCAGTTTTGGTGGGAAGAACACCGGGGAGCTGTTTTTT.

This clonotype was observed a handful of times. The CDR3 coding sequence is TGTGCCAGCACTCCGAGCTCCTACAATGAGCAGTTCTTC. The encoded protein is CASTPSSYNEQFF. The chain combines TRBV28 with TRBJ2-1; D not certain. Per the germline V gene, CDR1 is MDHEN and CDR2 is SYDVKM. This CDR3 is built from 13 residues. Trimming took off 7 bases at V and 0 bases at J, with 7 bases between the two ends.

The chain recombines TRBV9 with TRBJ2-7, with D tentatively TRBD1 (6 bases). The CDR3 loop spans 17 amino acids. Per germline, CDR1 SGDLS and CDR2 YYNGEE. The germline V and J ends were trimmed by 4 bases and 3 bases, with 23 bases remaining between them. As DNA, the CDR3 is TGTGCCAGCAGCCCGTACCTTGGGACAAATACAGTCTACGAGCAGTACTTC. Its protein is CASSPYLGTNTVYEQYF.

This chain connects TRBV5-6 to TRBJ2-7; TRBD2 might be the D (6 bases). V lost 4 bases and J 5 bases, leaving 22 bases between the germline ends. Germline assignment: CDR1 SGHDT and CDR2 YYEEEE. This CDR3 spans 16 amino acids. CDR3 sequence reads: CASSPYGAGPKNEQYF. CDR3 sequence (DNA): TGTGCCAGCAGCCCATACGGGGCGGGACCGAAGAACGAGCAGTACTTC.